This record looks at one T cell receptor (beta chain) sequence and its context. Its antigen is still unknown. This sample was included in a study of Ad26.COV2.S vaccination and SARS-CoV-2 variants. This table comes from immunoSEQ multiplex PCR, and its TCRdb copy is limited to in-frame clones, with some not included. Of about 350,000 clones in the sample, about 92% were seen once. The CDR3 consists of 13 residues. With V trimmed by 8 bases and J by 4 bases, 7 bases remained unmatched. Germline-derived CDR1 and CDR2 are SNHLY and FYNNEI. Findings of the study overall: Measurement of non-spike TCR breadth gave similar results in vaccine and placebo recipients. Spike-specific TCR breadth was greater in vaccine than placebo recipients. Substantial breadth was reportedly displayed by spike-specific CD8+ and CD4+ T cell responses after vaccination.

The origin of this receptor is a human donor who had recovered from COVID-19. The sequencing here drew on peripheral blood, taken after recovery from COVID-19. This sequence joins TRBV2 and TRBJ1-1; 7 bases map to TRBD1. The CDR3 sequence is CASWRDSVTEAFF. CDR3 coding DNA: TGTGCCAGCTGGAGGGACAGTGTCACTGAAGCTTTCTTT. The whole variable domain, filled in from reference TRBV2 and TRBJ1-1, reads EPEVTQTPSHQVTQMGQEVILRCVPISNHLYFYWYRQILGQKVEFLVSFYNNEISEKSEIFDDQFSVERPDGSNFTLKIRSTKLEDSAMYFCASWRDSVTEAFFGQGTRLTVV.